This T cell receptor beta chain came from a study of T cells in Graves' hyperthyroidism and ophthalmopathy. Notes on the study in general: Most clonotypes expanded in thyroid above 0.001 were likewise present in blood.

The sample holds many counts of this clonotype. Antigen: not known. Clinical symptoms, serum thyroxine and TRAb, thyroid ultrasound and orbital computed tomography were used for the diagnoses. There were TCR beta CDR3 regions amplified from RNA transcripts. When the TCR CDR3 underwent first-round RT-PCR, the HTBI primer set was used. TCRdb re-derived calls from the multiplex PCR reads in MiXCR, one entry per CDR3 protein. The repertoire holds some 510,000 distinct CDR3 sequences, with roughly 20% as singletons. V lost 3 bases to trimming and J lost 0 bases, with 8 bases between them. The CDR3 has 14 residues. In germline, CDR1 is MDHEN, CDR2 SYDVKM.

The sequencing input was blood. The genes are TRBV28 and TRBJ1-2; a weak D match, TRBD1 (6 bases). This clonotype originated in a man aged 18 to 29 with Graves' hyperthyroidism. The CDR3 is CASSFGGSNYGYTF. CDR3 nucleotide sequence: TGTGCCAGCAGTTTCGGGGGCTCTAACTATGGCTACACCTTC.